This is a list of T cell receptor beta chains from one sample in a study of shared clonotypes between healthy human individuals. Using immunoSEQ multiplex PCR, the repertoire was profiled, and TCRdb retains in-frame clones only, with some absent. The sample includes some 1 million clones, 65% to 80% of them seen just once. The sequencing input was memory CD4+ T cells sorted from blood. The receptors were sampled from a man between 18 and 35 years old in good health. CDR3s include the opening cysteine and the closing phenylalanine or tryptophan. Not every row has a clone size; where given, it reads once, few, many or a size class.

TRBJ1-6,14,.,TRBV30,CAWGPQGASSPLHF
TRBJ2-1,14,.,TRBV6-5,CASSYRVSGIEQFF
.,15,.,TRBV25-1,CASSEPLAGAYEQYF
TRBJ2-2,17,.,TRBV15,CATSRDQAGVGTGELFF
TRBJ2-1,13,many,TRBV5-1,CASSGRTPAEQFF
TRBJ1-5,15,.,TRBV9,CASSASGGGGQPQHF
TRBJ2-1,11,.,TRBV6-5,CASRLKSEQFF
TRBJ1-4,15,.,TRBV5-1,CASSLIQGAGEKLFF
TRBJ2-5,15,.,TRBV7-2,CASSLDGRTQETQYF
TRBJ2-1,17,.,TRBV5-1,CASSTGLAGGLAAEQFF
TRBJ1-5,13,.,TRBV7-3,CASSLTRDQPQHF
TRBJ2-5,14,.,TRBV27,CASSPTIPQETQYF
TRBJ1-5,15,.,TRBV5-1,CASSLGTEGNQPQHF
TRBJ2-2,15,.,TRBV7-9,CASSLGTGEAGELFF
TRBJ2-6,17,.,TRBV18,CASSRDSPSSGANVLTF
TRBJ2-6,15,.,TRBV25-1,CASSGGTTGANVLTF
TRBJ2-2,13,few,TRBV6-6,CASRTGYTGELFF
TRBJ2-2,16,once,TRBV18,CASSLTPSAVTGELFF
TRBJ2-7,14,.,TRBV29-1,CSVGLVSSSYEQYF
TRBJ1-2,12,.,TRBV29-1,CSVDTGNYGYTF
TRBJ2-6,16,few,TRBV23-1,CASSQSCFSGANVLTF
TRBJ2-3,16,.,TRBV6-5,CASSYGAGEGTDTQYF
TRBJ2-5,18,.,TRBV30,CAWRRTSGGFLYQETQYF
TRBJ1-6,14,.,TRBV5-6,CASSVSGYNSPLHF
TRBJ1-5,16,.,TRBV2,CASSGGVGLNNQPQHF
TRBJ1-6,16,.,TRBV12-5,CASSQLHASYNSPLHF
TRBJ1-2,15,once,TRBV7-8,CASSAPGFGLYGYTF
TRBJ1-3,17,.,TRBV5-4,CASSSGGRAVSGNTIYF